One and the same sample provided the 2 T cell receptor beta chains below, sequenced in a study of T cell repertoires in cytomegalovirus infection (dated by TCRdb to between 2017 and 2020). These receptors' antigens are unknown. This specimen's treatment or condition label, interpreted: in vitro stimulation with specific CMV peptide epitopes to enrich CMV-specific T cells. Sequencing instrument: Illumina HiSeq 1500. The public reads were run again by TCRdb, first through fastp at Q25 and then through MiXCR, and only productive beta chains were kept. Rows matching on CDR3 protein sequence are summarized as one entry with the most common DNA and genes. The sample data list around 340,000 distinct CDR3 sequences, and about 29% of these were observed just once. The ten largest clones take up about 19% of the sample. The source was cultured PBMCs, collected from culture after CMV antigen stimulation. These receptors were collected from a human donor in good health (CMV status not recorded). Some clones in this sample may be carry-over from other donors' samples.

This clonotype came up a few times. The V and J genes are TRBV4-1 and TRBJ1-2; unclear D gene. CDR3 size: 16 residues. V was trimmed by 0 bases and J by 7 bases, leaving 18 bases between them. Germline V lookup: CDR1 MGHRA, CDR2 YSYEKL. The CDR3: CASSQEGSRPQVGYTF. CDR3 nucleotide sequence: TGCGCCAGCAGCCAAGAGGGATCGAGGCCGCAGGTTGGCTACACCTTC.

This clonotype has more than one count but fewer than ten. This chain links TRBV20-1 with TRBJ2-3; weak D call: TRBD2 (5 bases). Trimming took off 1 base at V and 0 bases at J, with 8 bases between the two ends. Germline V lookup: CDR1 DFQATT, CDR2 SNEGSKA (reference sequence). CDR3 size: 14 residues. CDR3 DNA: TGCAGTGCTAGAGCTAGCCCTAGCACAGATACGCAGTATTTT. It translates to CSARASPSTDTQYF.